The 4 T cell receptor beta chains below all came from one sample that was sequenced in a study of cytotoxic CD8 clonotypes in ibrutinib-treated CLL. Data came from immunoSEQ multiplex PCR; TCRdb stores just in-frame clones and leaves some out. Of 330,000 or so clones in the sample, 60% to 80% were seen once. Sequenced here: PBMCs, sampled after 36 months of ibrutinib treatment. These receptors all stem from a human donor with chronic lymphocytic leukemia.

This clone was seen only a few times. The V call is TRBV5-1, the J call TRBJ1-4, with TRBD1 matching over 7 bases. This CDR3 contains 15 residues. The germline V gene has CDR1 SGHRS and CDR2 YFSETQ. V lost 2 bases, J lost 4 bases, and 5 bases stayed unmatched. CDR3 region: CASSFTTGLNEKLFF. DNA for the CDR3: TGCGCCAGCAGCTTCACGACAGGGCTTAATGAAAAACTGTTTTTT. The entire variable domain, with the rest obtained from reference TRBV5-1 and TRBJ1-4, is as follows: KAGVTQTPRYLIKTRGQQVTLSCSPISGHRSVSWYQQTPGQGLQFLFEYFSETQRNKGNFPGRFSGRQFSNSRSEMNVSTLELGDSALYLCASSFTTGLNEKLFFGSGTQLSVL.

The V call is TRBV5-6, the J call TRBJ2-7; 8 bases are a match to TRBD1. The CDR3 is 19 amino acids. Germline lookup yields CDR1 SGHDT and CDR2 YYEEEE. J was trimmed by 1 base and V by 2 bases; bases with no gene match: 17. The CDR3 spells CASSFFVARRTGKSYEQYF. The CDR3, as DNA: TGTGCCAGCAGCTTCTTCGTAGCCCGAAGGACAGGGAAATCCTACGAGCAGTACTTC.

This chain links TRBV4-1 with TRBJ1-6; 7 bases fit TRBD1. CDR3 size: 14 residues. Germline CDR1 and CDR2: MGHRA and YSYEKL. J was trimmed by 9 bases and V by 4 bases; bases with no gene match: 6. CDR3 protein: CASSLRQGGSPLHF. In DNA, the CDR3 is TGCGCCAGCAGCCTAAGACAGGGTGGTTCACCCCTCCACTTT.

The chain carries TRBV29-1 and TRBJ2-1; possibly TRBD1 or TRBD2 for D (5 bases each). CDR1 is SQVTM and CDR2 is ANQGSEA in the germline V gene. The CDR3 is 14 residues long. Between the trimmed V and J ends, which lost 6 bases and 2 bases, there was a span of 14 bases. The CDR3 spells CSVQGGRPYNEQFF. CDR3 DNA: TGCAGCGTCCAGGGCGGGCGACCCTACAATGAGCAGTTCTTC.